This TCR beta chain was retrieved from a study of T cells of healthy individuals (dated by TCRdb to the late 2010s). This clonotype was counted only a few times. This clone's antigen is unknown. The input lacks base qualities; no much larger clone sits a single base away. Trimming takes 5 bases from V and 5 bases from J, and the germline ends sit 13 bases apart. The CDR1 and CDR2 encoded by the germline V gene (reference sequence) are SEHNR and FQNEAQ. Measured from the cysteine to the phenylalanine, the CDR3 is 13 residues long. CDR3 DNA is the only sequence kept; it has 39 bases, read in frame from the first base. The library came from 5' RACE. TCRdb shows the sequencer as Illumina MiSeq. Through fastp at Q25 and MiXCR, TCRdb rebuilt clones from the public reads, retaining in-frame beta chains. For every CDR3 protein sequence, its rows merge into one entry that carries the most common genes and DNA. The sample table lists about 96,000 distinct CDR3 sequences, 17% of them with a count of one. The ten most abundant clones make up approximately 6% of the sample.

The rearranged segments are TRBV7-9 and TRBJ2-7, with the identity of the D gene unclear. This sequence was found in a human donor in good health. The DNA sequence is as follows: TGTGCCAGCAGCGACCTAGGGCTCCACGAGCAGTACTTC. It codes for CASSDLGLHEQYF.